This is a list of T cell receptor beta chains from one sample in a study of shared clonotypes between healthy human individuals. Clones were sequenced by immunoSEQ multiplex PCR, and TCRdb holds only the in-frame ones, with some missing. The sample holds 600,000 to 750,000 clones, roughly 87% seen once. The specimen sequenced was memory CD8+ T cells from PBMCs. These receptors were taken from a man aged 18-30 years in good health. Some clones in this sample may be carry-over from other donors' samples. Each CDR3 is given with its conserved first and last residue. A D gene is named only where the DNA matches it firmly. Rows may omit the clone size; those that give it use once, few, many or a size class.

size,D,J,V,DNA,CDR3
-,TRBD1,TRBJ1-3,TRBV4-1,TGCGCCAGCAGCCAGGACAGGGGTATTGGAAACACCATATATTTT,CASSQDRGIGNTIYF
-,TRBD1,TRBJ2-5,TRBV7-8,TGTGCCAGCAGCTTCCCCATTCCGACAGGGCAAGAGACCCAGTACTTC,CASSFPIPTGQETQYF
-,TRBD1,TRBJ2-7,TRBV29-1,TGCAGCGTTGAAGGTGGGACAGCCGGGTACGAGCAGTACTTC,CSVEGGTAGYEQYF
-,TRBD2,TRBJ2-2,TRBV4-1,TGCGCCAGCAGCCAAGTGGTTCGCACTAGCGGGAGCTCCGGGGAGCTGTTTTTT,CASSQVVRTSGSSGELFF
-,TRBD2,TRBJ2-3,TRBV4-1,TGCGCCAGCAGCCAAGTACTAACTATGCGGGAGGGGAGCACAGATACGCAGTATTTT,CASSQVLTMREGSTDTQYF
-,-,TRBJ1-5,TRBV9,TGTGCCAGCAGCGAGCAGGGGTGGCAGCCCCAGCATTTT,CASSEQGWQPQHF
-,-,TRBJ2-3,TRBV6-1,TGTGCCAGCGGGGGTGGTACAGATACGCAGTATTTT,CASGGGTDTQYF
-,TRBD2,TRBJ2-7,TRBV28,TGTGCCAGCAGTACGACTAGCGGGATCTATACCTACGAGCAGTACTTC,CASSTTSGIYTYEQYF
-,-,TRBJ2-7,TRBV27,TGTGCCAGCAGTTTAGGACAGCACTACGAGCAGTACTTC,CASSLGQHYEQYF
-,-,TRBJ1-5,TRBV5-8,TGTGCCAGCAGCTTGGTCGGTCACAACAATCAGCCCCAGCATTTT,CASSLVGHNNQPQHF
-,TRBD1,TRBJ2-3,TRBV28,TGTGCCAGCAGTTCGACAGGGGGGGTCGAAGATACGCAGTATTTT,CASSSTGGVEDTQYF
-,-,TRBJ1-2,TRBV15,TGTGCCACCAGCAGAGATCATTTCTACTATGGCTACACCTTC,CATSRDHFYYGYTF
-,-,TRBJ2-1,TRBV5-8,TGTGCCAGCATCCCCAGGGGGGAAGGGTCCTACAATGAGCAGTTCTTC,CASIPRGEGSYNEQFF
-,-,TRBJ1-2,TRBV27,TGTGCCAGCAGTCCCAGGGACGTAGTGGGCTACACCTTC,CASSPRDVVGYTF
-,TRBD1,TRBJ1-1,TRBV27,TGTGCCAGCAGTTTATCGAGAGGGGGCGTCACTGAAGCTTTCTTT,CASSLSRGGVTEAFF
-,-,TRBJ2-3,TRBV27,TGTGCCAGCAGTTTGATACGGACCCGTGGGACAGATACGCAGTATTTT,CASSLIRTRGTDTQYF
few,TRBD1,TRBJ1-5,TRBV7-9,TGTGCCAGCAGCTTAGCTACGGGACAGCTGGGGAATCAGCCCCAGCATTTT,CASSLATGQLGNQPQHF
-,-,TRBJ2-3,TRBV27,TGTGCCAGCAGCCTACTGGAGGCAGATACGCAGTATTTT,CASSLLEADTQYF
-,-,TRBJ2-1,TRBV9,TGTGCCAGCAGCGTAACAACGGAATACTCCTACAATGAGCAGTTCTTC,CASSVTTEYSYNEQFF
-,-,TRBJ1-1,TRBV4-3,TGCGCCAGCAGCCAATTGTTAGGGGGTCACACTGAAGCTTTCTTT,CASSQLLGGHTEAFF
once,TRBD1,TRBJ1-2,TRBV9,TGTGCCAGCAGCGTAGGCCTGGACAGGGTTGCCTATGGCTACACCTTC,CASSVGLDRVAYGYTF
-,-,TRBJ1-5,TRBV6-1,TGTGCCAGCAGTCCGGGGAGCAATCAGCCCCAGCATTTT,CASSPGSNQPQHF
-,-,TRBJ2-5,TRBV11-2,TGTGCCAGCATCCGGGGGACACATCAAGAGACCCAGTACTTC,CASIRGTHQETQYF
once,TRBD2,TRBJ2-3,TRBV28,TGTGCCAGCAGCTCCGGGACTAGCGGGAGCACAGATACGCAGTATTTT,CASSSGTSGSTDTQYF
-,-,TRBJ2-7,TRBV11-2,TGTGCCAGCAGCCAGGTGGGATTTTACGAGCAGTACTTC,CASSQVGFYEQYF
-,-,TRBJ2-6,TRBV5-4,TGTGCCAGCAGCCCCCATCAGGGAGTTGCTGGGGCCAACGTCCTGACTTTC,CASSPHQGVAGANVLTF
-,TRBD1,TRBJ1-5,TRBV27,TGTGCCAGCAGTGAGAGGACAGGGAGGCAGCCCCAGCATTTT,CASSERTGRQPQHF
-,-,TRBJ1-5,TRBV10-3,TGTGCCATCCCTATCAATCAGCCCCAGCATTTT,CAIPINQPQHF
-,TRBD1,TRBJ1-2,TRBV6-5,TGTGCCAGCAGTTTCCCCGGGACAGGGGGTTCCTATGGCTACACCTTC,CASSFPGTGGSYGYTF
-,-,TRBJ2-7,TRBV27,TGTGCCAGCAGTCCTTGCGAGCAGTACTTC,CASSPCEQYF
-,TRBD2,TRBJ2-1,TRBV7-6,TGTGCCAGCAGCGCCTATAGCGGGAACTCCTACAATGAGCAGTTCTTC,CASSAYSGNSYNEQFF
-,TRBD1,TRBJ1-1,TRBV6-4,TGTGCCAGCAGACCAGGGGGGCTGAACACTGAAGCTTTCTTT,CASRPGGLNTEAFF
-,-,TRBJ1-3,TRBV28,TGTGCCAGCAGTTTAGACTTCTCTGGAAACACCATATATTTT,CASSLDFSGNTIYF
-,TRBD2,TRBJ2-2,TRBV9,TGTGCCAGCAGCGTAGGGGGCGGGAGCACCGGGGAGCTGTTTTTT,CASSVGGGSTGELFF
-,TRBD1,TRBJ2-4,TRBV7-6,TGTGCCAGCAGCTTAGGGACAGGGGGCGCAGCCAAAAACATTCAGTACTTC,CASSLGTGGAAKNIQYF
-,-,TRBJ1-2,TRBV6-6,TGTGCCAGCAGGGGAATAACCCGCCTTATTGACTATGGCTACACCTTC,CASRGITRLIDYGYTF
once,TRBD1,TRBJ1-1,TRBV7-9,TGTGCCAGCAGCCATACAGGGGCTAACACTGAAGCTTTCTTT,CASSHTGANTEAFF
few,TRBD1,TRBJ2-4,TRBV14,TGTGCCAGCAGCCGCACGGACAGGGCTTACAAAAACATTCAGTACTTC,CASSRTDRAYKNIQYF
-,TRBD2,TRBJ2-3,TRBV7-9,TGTGCCGGCAGCTACCTAGCGGACTCGAGCACAGATACGCAGTATTTT,CAGSYLADSSTDTQYF
-,-,TRBJ2-1,TRBV5-5,TGTGCCAGCAGCTCAGGACGTTCCGCCTACAATGAGCAGTTCTTC,CASSSGRSAYNEQFF
-,TRBD1,TRBJ2-7,TRBV7-2,TGTGCCAGCAGCTTCCGGGACAGGGGCCCGGGAGAGCAGTACTTC,CASSFRDRGPGEQYF
-,TRBD2,TRBJ2-1,TRBV2,TGTGCCAGCGAGACTAGCGGGATGGGCTCCTACAATGAGCAGTTCTTC,CASETSGMGSYNEQFF
-,-,TRBJ2-1,TRBV6-4,TGTGCCAGCAGTGACTCCGTAGACTACAATGAGCAGTTCTTC,CASSDSVDYNEQFF
-,TRBD2,TRBJ2-1,TRBV10-3,TGTGCCATCAGTGTAGCGGGAGCAGGGAATGAGCAGTTCTTC,CAISVAGAGNEQFF
-,-,TRBJ1-2,TRBV27,TGTGCCAGCGCCCATGGGGGGGGCTACTATGGCTACACCTTC,CASAHGGGYYGYTF
-,TRBD2,TRBJ2-7,TRBV6-6,TGTGCCAGCAGTTACCTTACTAGCGGGAGCTCCTACGAGCAGTACTTC,CASSYLTSGSSYEQYF
-,-,TRBJ2-7,TRBV21-1,TGTGCCAGCAGCAAAAGGGACTCTACCTACGAGCAGTACTTC,CASSKRDSTYEQYF
-,-,TRBJ2-1,TRBV16,TGTGCCAGCAGCCAATCGGCCACCCACAATGAGCAGTTCTTC,CASSQSATHNEQFF
once,TRBD1,TRBJ1-1,TRBV27,TGTGCCAGCAGTCCCTGGACAGGAGATATGAACACTGAAGCTTTCTTT,CASSPWTGDMNTEAFF
-,TRBD2,TRBJ2-7,TRBV9,TGTGCCAGCAGTGAGCGGGGCGGGGTCGAGCAGTACTTC,CASSERGGVEQYF
few,-,TRBJ1-6,TRBV28,TGTGCCAGCAGTCGGCGAGGGCTGGGTTCACCCCTCCACTTT,CASSRRGLGSPLHF
-,TRBD1,TRBJ1-2,TRBV19,TGTGCCAGTAGTATATATTGGGACAGGGGTTCTCACGGCTACACCTTC,CASSIYWDRGSHGYTF